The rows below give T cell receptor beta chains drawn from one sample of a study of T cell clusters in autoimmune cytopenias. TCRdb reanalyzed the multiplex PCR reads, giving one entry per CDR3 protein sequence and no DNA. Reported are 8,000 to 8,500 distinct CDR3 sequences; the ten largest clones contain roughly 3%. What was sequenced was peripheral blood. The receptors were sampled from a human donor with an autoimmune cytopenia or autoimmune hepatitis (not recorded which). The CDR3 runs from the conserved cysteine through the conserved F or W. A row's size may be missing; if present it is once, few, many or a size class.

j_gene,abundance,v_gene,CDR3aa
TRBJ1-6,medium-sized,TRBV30,CAWGPGLSNSPLHF
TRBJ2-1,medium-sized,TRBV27,CASSPGTVEQFF
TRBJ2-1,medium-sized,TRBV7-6,CASSSGLAGYNEQFF
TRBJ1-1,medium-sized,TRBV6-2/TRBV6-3,CASRDTGGTEAFF
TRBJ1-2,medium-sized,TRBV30,CAWRPGTVYGYTF
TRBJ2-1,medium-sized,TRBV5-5,CASSLIAGTYNEQFF
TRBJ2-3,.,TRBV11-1,CASSSRRDTQYF
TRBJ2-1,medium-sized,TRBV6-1,CASSEGPATYNEQFF
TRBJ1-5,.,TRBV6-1,CASSPTPLSNQPQHF
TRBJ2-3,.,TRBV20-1,CSASLGGPGDTQYF
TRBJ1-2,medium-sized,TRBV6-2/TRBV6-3,CASSYSTGVGYTF
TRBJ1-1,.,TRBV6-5,CASNLTPSQNTEAFF
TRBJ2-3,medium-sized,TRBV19,CASRVAGVTDTQYF
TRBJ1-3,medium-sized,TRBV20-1,CSARDPEEGLYF
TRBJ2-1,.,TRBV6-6,CASSWIGSLGDEQFF
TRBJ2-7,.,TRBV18,CASSPTGDEQYF
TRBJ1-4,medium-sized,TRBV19,CASSEGRGIGKLFF
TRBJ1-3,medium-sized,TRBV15,CATSRDLGTGNTIYF
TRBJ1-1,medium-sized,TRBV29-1,CSVVRQGRGTEAFF
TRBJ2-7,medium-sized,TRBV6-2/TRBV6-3,CASSTGTGGIEQYF
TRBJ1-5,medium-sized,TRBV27,CASRPAGLKGRDQPQHF
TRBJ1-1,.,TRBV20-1,CSARDPIRGTEAFF
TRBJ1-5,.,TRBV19,CASSSTGGRGNQPQHF
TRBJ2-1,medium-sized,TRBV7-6,CASSSAASGRATEQFF
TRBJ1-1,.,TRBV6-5,CASSSNQGRMNTEAFF
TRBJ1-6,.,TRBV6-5,CASSRGEGGSPLHF
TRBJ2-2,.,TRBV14,CASSQVQGATGELFF
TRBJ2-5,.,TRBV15,CATSRNHPGPQETQYF
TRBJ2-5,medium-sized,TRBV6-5,CASRAGQGGETQYF
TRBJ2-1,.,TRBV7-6,CASSYLAGGSDEQFF
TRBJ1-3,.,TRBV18,CASSPSGGVLGNTIYF
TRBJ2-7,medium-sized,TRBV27,CASSLNAGDYEQYF
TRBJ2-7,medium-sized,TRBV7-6,CASSSIGTSGRAGEQYF
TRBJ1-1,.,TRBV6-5,CASQQGPFVMNTEAFF
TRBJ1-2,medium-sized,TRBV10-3,CAIRSGQTNYGYTF
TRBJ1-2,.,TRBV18,CASSPSSTGGSYGYTF
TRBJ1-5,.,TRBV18,CASSPYGLKGQPQHF
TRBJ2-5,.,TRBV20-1,CSARLTSGSLETQYF
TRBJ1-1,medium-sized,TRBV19,CASSTIWDGTEAFF
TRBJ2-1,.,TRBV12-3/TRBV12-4,CASSFRRYNEQFF
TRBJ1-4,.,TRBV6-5,CASRSLGNEKLFF
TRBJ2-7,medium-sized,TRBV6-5,CAAAHDKGGSIEQYF
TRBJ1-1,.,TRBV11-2,CASSFAGTEAFF
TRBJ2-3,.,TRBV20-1,CSASGQGFSTDTQYF